Below are 27 T cell receptor beta chains sequenced from a single sample in a study of glioma-infiltrating T cells. Amplification of TCR alpha and beta CDR3 regions from RNA used iRepertoire nested multiplex PCR. TCRdb re-called the multiplex PCR reads through MiXCR, storing one row per CDR3 protein. The sample contains roughly 120,000 distinct CDR3 sequences, 25% to 30% of which appear only once. Sequencing used glioma tissue, nonneoplastic brain tissue, or PBMCs (not recorded which). The origin of the receptors is a human donor with low-grade glioma or glioblastoma, undergoing nonglioma brain surgery, or in good health (not recorded which).

This clonotype was found many times. CDR3 nucleotide sequence: TGTGCCAGCAGCCCTATACGGGTCACCGGGGAGCTGTTTTTT. Translation: CASSPIRVTGELFF. This chain links TRBV7-2 with TRBJ2-2; no clear D. V was shortened by 5 bases and J by 4 bases, with 11 bases between the two germline ends. Germline CDR1 is SGHTA and CDR2 is FQGNSA. The CDR3 is 14 amino acids. The full variable domain, completed using reference TRBV7-2 and TRBJ2-2, is GAGVSQSPSNKVTEKGKDVELRCDPISGHTALYWYRQSLGQGLEFLIYFQGNSAPDKSGLPSDRFSAERTGGSVSTLTIQRTQQEDSAVYLCASSPIRVTGELFFGEGSRLTVL.

Many counts were recorded for this clonotype. The rearrangement joins TRBV20-1 to TRBJ2-7, with D unclear. V lost 0 bases and J lost 5, with 14 bases in between. Germline assignment: CDR1 DFQATT and CDR2 SNEGSKA (reference sequence). The CDR3 consists of 14 residues. The CDR3 loop is CSARDRMGYDEQYF. In DNA, the CDR3 is TGCAGTGCTAGAGATCGGATGGGTTATGACGAGCAGTACTTC.

This clonotype came up many times. The gene calls are TRBV7-3 and TRBJ1-2, with D tentatively TRBD1 (6 bases). There are 15 residues in the CDR3. V lost 3 bases, J lost 5 bases, and 16 bases lay in between. In germline, CDR1 is SGHTA, CDR2 FQGTGA. The CDR3 region has the DNA TGTGCCAGCAGCTTGTGGGGGGGCGGAGGATATGGCTACACCTTC. It translates to CASSLWGGGGYGYTF. Drawing the rest from reference TRBV7-3 and TRBJ1-2, the complete variable domain is GAGVSQTPSNKVTEKGKYVELRCDPISGHTALYWYRQSLGQGPEFLIYFQGTGAADDSGLPNDRFFAVRPEGSVSTLKIQRTERGDSAVYLCASSLWGGGGYGYTFGSGTRLTVV.

At least ten counts were recorded for this clonotype. The chain is built from TRBV27 and TRBJ2-7; 8 nucleotides line up with TRBD2. The V gene's germline CDR1 is MNHEY and CDR2 SMNVEV (reference sequence). Unmatched junction bases numbered 7, after V lost 5 bases and J lost 4 bases. The CDR3 totals 14 residues. The CDR3 loop is CASSPSPGGYEQYF. CDR3 sequence (DNA): TGTGCCAGCAGTCCTTCGCCGGGAGGGTACGAGCAGTACTTC.

This clonotype was counted many times. The chain has TRBV20-1 and TRBJ2-1; D possibly corresponds to TRBD2 (7 bases). CDR1 and CDR2 from the germline V gene are DFQATT and SNEGSKA (reference sequence). The CDR3 is made up of 14 amino acids. V was shortened by 2 bases and J by 10 bases, with 18 bases between the two germline ends. The CDR3 protein is CSARTGGAGWEQFF. The CDR3 DNA sequence: TGCAGTGCTAGAACTGGGGGGGCCGGCTGGGAGCAGTTCTTC.

This clonotype appeared many times. The chain combines TRBV3-1 with TRBJ2-7, with D uncertain. The V gene's germline CDR1 is LGHDT and CDR2 YNNKEL (reference sequence). The CDR3 extends over 13 amino acids. Trimming removed 4 bases from V and 4 bases from J, with 11 bases in between. The CDR3 sequence: CASSRTDPYEQYF. CDR3 nucleotide sequence: TGTGCCAGCAGCCGTACTGACCCTTACGAGCAGTACTTC.

This clonotype was recorded at least ten times. The chain joins TRBV5-1 to TRBJ1-3; tentative D call: TRBD1 (6 bases). Deletions cut 4 bases from V and 1 base from J, with 15 bases between. Per germline, CDR1 SGHRS and CDR2 YFSETQ. The CDR3 sequence is 16 residues long. For the CDR3, the DNA is TGCGCCAGCAGCGTCGATACAGGGAGGTCTGGAAACACCATATATTTT. It is translated as CASSVDTGRSGNTIYF.

There are many counts of this clonotype. This sequence joins TRBV7-8 and TRBJ1-2; possible D gene TRBD1, 5 bases. V lost 5 bases to trimming and J lost 3 bases, with 13 bases between them. Germline CDR1 is SGHVS and CDR2 is FQNEAQ. The CDR3 is 14 residues long. As DNA, the CDR3 is TGTGCCAGCAGCCGCGCCGGGGGGGACTATGGCTACACCTTC. Translated, it gives CASSRAGGDYGYTF.

This clonotype was found once. V is TRBV27 and J is TRBJ1-1, with 7 bases identical to TRBD1. The ends lost 10 bases at V and 0 bases at J; junction bases unmatched: 8. Per the germline V gene, CDR1 is MNHEY and CDR2 is SMNVEV (reference sequence). The CDR3 has 14 amino acids. The CDR3 region has the DNA TGTGCCACCGAAGAGGGGGCAATGAACACTGAAGCTTTCTTT. Translated: CATEEGAMNTEAFF.

Ten or more counts support this clonotype. The V and J genes are TRBV3-1 and TRBJ1-1; D gene uncertain. The V gene lost 0 bases and the J gene lost 1 base, with 6 bases spanning the gap. This CDR3 has 14 residues. From germline, CDR1 is LGHDT and CDR2 YNNKEL (reference sequence). The CDR3 nucleotides read TGTGCCAGCAGCCAAGATAGTGGGAACACTGAAGCTTTCTTT. Amino acids: CASSQDSGNTEAFF.

This clonotype came up many times. The V and J genes are TRBV7-9 and TRBJ2-7; D perhaps matches TRBD2 (5 bases). V was trimmed by 1 base and J by 2 bases, leaving 12 bases between them. This CDR3 has 15 amino acids. Looked up from germline, CDR1 is SEHNR and CDR2 is FQNEAQ (reference sequence). The CDR3 loop is CASSLDLARAYEQYF. Here the CDR3 DNA reads TGTGCCAGCAGCTTAGACCTAGCACGCGCCTACGAGCAGTACTTC.

A note on this clonotype: The germline gene is not matched at one end of the junction; a read error may be the cause. V is TRBV28 and J is TRBJ2-7, with TRBD1 identical over 7 bases. This CDR3 has 13 residues. The germline V gene has CDR1 MDHEN and CDR2 SYDVKM. CDR3 DNA: TGTGCCAGCAGTAGGACAGGCTACAATGAGCAGTACTTT. It specifies CASSRTGYNEQYF.

This clonotype occurred many times. The DNA for the CDR3 is TGTGCCAGCAGCCAAGATTCAATCATTCAGTACTTC. Its translation: CASSQDSIIQYF. The chain carries TRBV3-1 and TRBJ2-4, with unresolved D. This CDR3 is built from 12 residues. Germline assignment: CDR1 LGHDT and CDR2 YNNKEL (reference sequence). Trimming took 0 bases from V and 9 from J, leaving 6 bases between them.

This clonotype was seen at least ten times. This chain links TRBV12-3 or TRBV12-4 with TRBJ1-5; maybe TRBD1 (6 bases). V was clipped by 1 base and J by 9 bases, with 13 bases between them. This CDR3 region has 14 residues. The CDR3 region has the DNA TGTGCCAGCAGTTTAGGGGGGGGGCAGAGGCCCCAGCATTTT. This translates into CASSLGGGQRPQHF.

Worth noting for this clonotype: A much larger clone is a single base away; this may be a read error. The V call is TRBV29-1, the J call TRBJ2-7; TRBD1 aligns across 11 bases. V trimming: 8 bases; J trimming: 3 bases; junction bases outside the gene matches: 9. This CDR3 is 14 amino acids long. CDR1 SQVTM and CDR2 ANQGSEA come from the germline V gene. CDR3 sequence reads: CSIVGQGAIYEQYF. CDR3 nucleotides: TGCAGCATTGTAGGACAGGGGGCAATCTACGAGCAGTACTTC.

With regard to this clonotype: A much more abundant neighbour one base away suggests this may be a read error. The chain employs TRBV7-8 and TRBJ2-1; D call uncertain. This CDR3 region has 16 residues. Germline values: CDR1 SGHVS, CDR2 FQNEAQ. CDR3 in amino acids: CASSFRARSSYNEQLF. CDR3 nucleotide sequence: TGTGCCAGCAGCTTTAGGGCGCGAAGCTCCTACAATGAGCAGTTGTTC.

At least ten counts were recorded for this clonotype. The chain carries TRBV6-1 and TRBJ2-7; the D is unclear. The CDR3 consists of 11 residues. Germline assignment: CDR1 MNHNS and CDR2 SASEGT. The V gene lost 5 bases and the J gene lost 2 bases, with 4 bases spanning the gap. CDR3 sequence: CASSPAYEQYF. CDR3 nucleotides: TGTGCCAGCAGTCCCGCCTACGAGCAGTACTTC.

This clonotype showed up just a few times. V usage is TRBV7-3 and J usage is TRBJ2-5, with D tentatively TRBD2 (6 bases). The V and J ends lost 4 bases and 0 bases respectively, with 24 bases between them. Germline values: CDR1 SGHTA, CDR2 FQGTGA. This CDR3 has 19 residues. The CDR3 DNA reads as TGTGCCAGCAGCTACGCAGGTCCCTTGGGACGGGGGAACCAAGAGACCCAGTACTTC. This sequence encodes CASSYAGPLGRGNQETQYF.

This clonotype was observed many times. V usage is TRBV6-1 and J usage is TRBJ2-1, with D perhaps given as TRBD1 or TRBD2 (5 bases each). Germline V gene data show CDR1 as MNHNS and CDR2 as SASEGT. Trimming pared 5 bases from V and 4 bases from J, leaving 15 bases between. This CDR3 comprises 15 residues. Here the CDR3 DNA reads TGTGCCAGCAGTCTCGAGGGACGAACGTACAATGAGCAGTTCTTC. Amino acids: CASSLEGRTYNEQFF.

This clonotype was recorded at least ten times. The chain uses TRBV18 and TRBJ1-1; D perhaps matches TRBD1 (5 bases). Germline CDR1 reads KGHSH; CDR2 reads LQKENI. V was pared by 2 bases and J by 2 bases, with 9 bases between. This CDR3 is built from 14 residues. The CDR3 nucleotides read TGTGCCAGCTCACCAATCAGGGACAACACTGAAGCTTTCTTT. This gives the protein CASSPIRDNTEAFF.

The CDR3 reads CASSPLVVAFF. DNA for the CDR3: TGTGCCAGCAGCCCTCTGGTAGTAGCTTTCTTT. This chain connects TRBV7-9 to TRBJ1-1; D not certain. Germline CDR1 SEHNR, CDR2 FQNEAQ (reference sequence). V was pared by 5 bases and J by 10 bases, with 11 bases between. CDR3 length: 11 amino acids.

This clonotype was counted many times. V and J are TRBV7-2 and TRBJ1-1; the D is unclear. Germline V gene lookup returns CDR1 SGHTA and CDR2 FQGNSA. With 4 bases removed from V and 0 bases from J, the gap between germline ends came to 6 bases. The CDR3 is 13 amino acids. The CDR3 loop is CASSWTVNTEAFF. CDR3 in DNA: TGTGCCAGCAGCTGGACGGTGAACACTGAAGCTTTCTTT.

This clonotype was counted ten times or more. This rearrangement joins TRBV6-1 to TRBJ1-1; D may be TRBD1 (6 bases). Per the germline V gene, CDR1 is MNHNS and CDR2 is SASEGT. The CDR3 runs 15 residues. V was trimmed by 5 bases and J by 4 bases, leaving 17 bases between them. CDR3 protein: CASSYETPRGTEAFF. The CDR3 coding sequence is TGTGCCAGCAGTTATGAGACCCCCAGGGGCACTGAAGCTTTCTTT.

Concerning this clonotype itself: Its ends do not fully match the called genes, so a read error is possible. The rearrangement joins TRBV11-1 to TRBJ1-2; maybe TRBD1 (5 bases). There are 13 residues in the CDR3. The germline V gene encodes CDR1 SGHAT and CDR2 FQDESV (reference sequence). Here the CDR3 reads CASSFTGDYGYAF. The CDR3 nucleotides are TGTGCCAGCAGCTTCACAGGTGACTATGGCTACGCCTTC.

There are many counts of this clonotype. The chain employs TRBV7-6 and TRBJ2-5; either TRBD1 or TRBD2 may fit D (5 bases each). Per germline, CDR1 SGHVS and CDR2 FNYEAQ. With 1 base removed from V and 4 bases from J, the gap between germline ends came to 16 bases. This CDR3 comprises 16 residues. CDR3 nucleotides: TGTGCCAGCAGCTTAGAGGGGACCCTGATGGGAGAGACCCAGTACTTC. Translation: CASSLEGTLMGETQYF.

In its sample, this clonotype was seen once. The V call is TRBV6-6, the J call TRBJ1-6; D not certain. Germline CDR1 and CDR2: MNHNY and SVGAGI (reference sequence). The ends were cut back, 6 bases at V and 8 bases at J, with 17 bases in the middle. The CDR3 extends over 15 amino acids. In nucleotides, the CDR3 is TGTGCCAGCAGACTGGAGGCAGCGGCCGATTCACCCCTCCACTTT. Amino acids: CASRLEAAADSPLHF.

To note about this clonotype: A much more abundant neighbour one base away suggests this may be a read error. This chain uses TRBV6-9 with TRBJ2-7; D is ambiguous. The CDR3 is 15 residues long. The germline V and J ends were trimmed by 3 bases and 0 bases, with 12 bases remaining between them. Germline V gene data show CDR1 as MNHGY and CDR2 as SVAAGI. CDR3: CASSYGQYSSYEQYF. The CDR3 nucleotides are TGTGCCAGCAGTTACGGGCAGTATAGCTCCTACGAGCAGTACTTC.